The present T cell receptor beta chain was sequenced within a study of molecular identifiers for immune sequencing clone quantification. Study-level background: Five aliquots were made in replicates from the RNA of 20,000 or 100,000 naive CD8 cells, and four were sequenced.

Study results and caveats: Jurkat TCR RNA that was spiked in from one cell was reportedly detectable among one million naive cells. Molecules of identical TCR sharing a barcode could underestimate highly expanded clone sizes.

V lost 6 bases and J lost 2, with 14 bases in between. Germline CDR1 MNHEY, CDR2 SMNVEV (reference sequence). The CDR3 runs to 14 residues. This clonotype was found a few times. Its antigen is undetermined. For bulk TCR libraries, previously described methods and listed TCR primers were used. TCRdb analysed the PCR reads with MiXCR anew, one entry per CDR3 protein. The data contain 300,000 to 400,000 distinct CDR3 sequences, about 20% of them singletons. V usage is TRBV27 and J usage is TRBJ2-7; D call uncertain. The sequence was collected from a human donor in good health. Some libraries in this study had Jurkat cell RNA spiked in. Sequenced sample: naive CD8+ T cells from blood, with Jurkat cell RNA spiked in. The subset is: FACS-sorted CD8+CD4-CCR7+CD45RA+ naive T cells. CDR3 sequence (DNA): TGTGCCAGCAGCTCATGGGGTCCGACCTACGAGCAGTACTTC. Translated, it gives CASSSWGPTYEQYF.